This TCR beta chain was profiled in a study of blood T cell dynamics during melanoma immunotherapy. Libraries were prepared by immunoSEQ multiplex PCR; TCRdb keeps only in-frame clonotypes and omits some of them. The data contain over 9,500 clones, 83% of them singletons. CDR1 and CDR2 (germline): SGHTA, FQGTGA. Trimming stripped 5 bases from V and 0 bases from J, with 11 bases between. CDR3 length: 16 residues. As to time point: pre-treatment baseline. Patients had no prior systemic cancer treatment, immunosuppressants or other active cancers. The clonotype originates from a human donor with melanoma. Here the sequenced sample was blood, taken from a patient treated with checkpoint blockade. V usage is TRBV7-3 and J usage is TRBJ2-6; D might be TRBD1 (5 bases). Written as DNA, the CDR3 is TGTGCCAGCAGCCCCTTACAGGTCTCTGGGGCCAACGTCCTGACTTTC. Protein product: CASSPLQVSGANVLTF.